A single sample is the source of the 30 T cell receptor beta chains below, sequenced in a study of T cell changes during pregnancy in multiple sclerosis. The protocol was immunoSEQ multiplex PCR, while the TCRdb copy is restricted to in-frame clones and leaves out a portion. This table holds tens of thousands of clones, roughly 94% found once. Sequences were derived from CD4+ T cells from peripheral blood mononuclear cells, sampled in the third trimester of pregnancy. The source is a female donor with multiple sclerosis, enrolled in a pregnancy study.

In its sample, this clone ranks as medium-sized. The CDR3 DNA reads TGTGCCAGCAGCATCGACAGGGCGTCCTACGAGCAGTACTTC. Its protein product is CASSIDRASYEQYF. The chain recombines TRBV7-9 with TRBJ2-7; 7 nucleotides align to TRBD1. In germline, CDR1 is SEHNR, CDR2 FQNEAQ (reference sequence). There are 14 residues in the CDR3. V lost 5 bases to trimming and J lost 1 base; unmatched junction nucleotides: 5.

The V call is TRBV25-1, the J call TRBJ2-3, with 7 bases lining up with TRBD1. Germline loops: CDR1 MGHDK, CDR2 SYGVNS. Trimming cost V 6 bases and J 2 bases; bases outside gene matches: 2. CDR3 length: 13 amino acids. This CDR3 reads CASRDRITDTQYF. DNA for the CDR3: TGTGCCAGCAGGGACAGGATCACAGATACGCAGTATTTT.

The V and J genes are TRBV5-1 and TRBJ2-2; 10 bases are shared with TRBD1. From germline, CDR1 is SGHRS and CDR2 YFSETQ. V was pared by 4 bases and J by 5 bases, with 5 bases of the junction left unmatched. The CDR3 length is 15 residues. This CDR3 is CASSLWTGGTGELFF. Written as DNA, the CDR3 is TGCGCCAGCAGCCTCTGGACAGGGGGAACCGGGGAGCTGTTTTTT.

The chain links TRBV4-2 to TRBJ2-1; D perhaps matches TRBD2 (5 bases). Trimming pared 1 base from V and 3 bases from J, leaving 7 bases between. CDR1 and CDR2 from the germline V gene are LGHNA and YNFKEQ. The CDR3 spans 14 residues. Here the CDR3 DNA reads TGTGCCAGCAGCCAAGCTGAGGGCTACAATGAGCAGTTCTTC. It specifies CASSQAEGYNEQFF.

This chain links TRBV10-3 with TRBJ2-7; 15 bases align to TRBD2. The CDR3 consists of 22 residues. Germline CDR1 ENHRY, CDR2 SYGVKD. Unmatched junction bases numbered 17, after V lost 0 bases and J lost 2 bases. CDR3 sequence reads: CAISESGGSGLAGGAAAYEQYF. CDR3 in DNA: TGTGCCATCAGTGAGTCAGGAGGCTCCGGACTAGCGGGAGGGGCCGCCGCCTACGAGCAGTACTTC.

CDR3 DNA: TGTGCCAGTGATCGGACAGGGCAACATGGCTACACCTTC. It codes for CASDRTGQHGYTF. The gene calls are TRBV19 and TRBJ1-2, with 8 bases that match TRBD1. V was pared by 8 bases and J by 6 bases, with 8 bases of the junction left unmatched. CDR1 LNHDA and CDR2 SQIVND come from the germline V gene (reference sequence). The CDR3 is 13 residues long.

This chain links TRBV7-2 with TRBJ2-2; possible D gene TRBD2, 5 bases. The CDR3 is made up of 16 amino acids. Trimming removed 10 bases from V and 7 bases from J, with 25 bases in between. Germline lookup yields CDR1 SGHTA and CDR2 FQGNSA. CDR3 coding DNA: TGTGCCACCAATGCAAAACTAGGGTACGACGGCGGGGAGCTGTTTTTT. Translated: CATNAKLGYDGGELFF.

The rearrangement links TRBV4-2 to TRBJ1-1; weak D call: TRBD1 (6 bases). Germline V lookup: CDR1 LGHNA, CDR2 YNFKEQ. The V end lost 4 bases, the J end lost 4 bases, and 16 bases lay between the germline ends. This CDR3 region has 15 residues. The CDR3 DNA is TGTGCCAGCAGCCCACGGCAGGGGCAGAGCACTGAAGCTTTCTTT. Its translation is CASSPRQGQSTEAFF.

The chain recombines TRBV18 with TRBJ2-7, with 11 bases fitting TRBD2. Germline CDR1 reads KGHSH; CDR2 reads LQKENI. There are 14 residues in the CDR3. V lost 8 bases to trimming and J lost 4 bases; unmatched junction nucleotides: 7. CDR3 residues: CASTRTSGSYEQYF. DNA for the CDR3: TGTGCCAGCACCCGGACTAGCGGGTCATACGAGCAGTACTTC.

The chain combines TRBV9 with TRBJ2-3; 9 bases fit TRBD1. CDR3 length: 15 amino acids. V was clipped by 4 bases and J by 5 bases; unmatched bases: 8. Germline V gene lookup returns CDR1 SGDLS and CDR2 YYNGEE. The CDR3 nucleotides are TGTGCCAGCAGCCGAGGGACAGGGAGGGGAGATACGCAGTATTTT. Its translation: CASSRGTGRGDTQYF.

This clone was recorded a few times. V is TRBV6-1 and J is TRBJ2-3; possible D gene TRBD2, 6 bases. The germline V and J ends were trimmed by 8 bases and 0 bases, with 18 bases remaining between them. CDR3 length: 16 residues. Germline CDR1 MNHNS, CDR2 SASEGT. The CDR3 region is CASRGGEGASTDTQYF. In nucleotides, the CDR3 is TGTGCCAGCCGTGGCGGGGAAGGGGCTAGCACAGATACGCAGTATTTT.

This clone has a single count. This chain links TRBV2 with TRBJ1-2; maybe TRBD1 (6 bases). V was trimmed by 7 bases and J by 4 bases, leaving 13 bases between them. This CDR3 is 13 amino acids long. Germline V gene data show CDR1 as SNHLY and CDR2 as FYNNEI. Written as DNA, the CDR3 is TGTGCCAGCACCATCCGGGACATCTATGGCTACACCTTC. Amino acid sequence: CASTIRDIYGYTF.

V is TRBV19 and J is TRBJ1-2; TRBD1 matches 11 bases. Trimming removed 0 bases from V and 2 bases from J; junction bases left unmatched: 2. This CDR3 spans 16 amino acids. Germline V CDR1 and CDR2: LNHDA, SQIVND (reference sequence). CDR3 sequence reads: CASSIERDRGNYGYTF. The CDR3 coding sequence is TGTGCCAGTAGTATAGAAAGGGACAGGGGGAACTATGGCTACACCTTC. The full variable domain, completed using reference TRBV19 and TRBJ1-2, is DGGITQSPKYLFRKEGQNVTLSCEQNLNHDAMYWYRQDPGQGLRLIYYSQIVNDFQKGDIAEGYSVSREKKESFPLTVTSAQKNPTAFYLCASSIERDRGNYGYTFGSGTRLTVV.

In DNA form, the CDR3 reads TGTGCCAGCAGCTTAGAGGGTTGGGGCGGCCGGTACACCTTC. Translated: CASSLEGWGGRYTF. The genes are TRBV7-2 and TRBJ1-2; D is possibly TRBD1 (5 bases). Trimming cost V 1 base and J 11 bases, with 17 bases left between them. CDR3 length: 14 residues. CDR1 SGHTA and CDR2 FQGNSA come from the germline V gene. Supplemented by reference TRBV7-2 and TRBJ1-2, the full variable domain reads GAGVSQSPSNKVTEKGKDVELRCDPISGHTALYWYRQSLGQGLEFLIYFQGNSAPDKSGLPSDRFSAERTGGSVSTLTIQRTQQEDSAVYLCASSLEGWGGRYTFGSGTRLTVV.

This chain joins TRBV14 and TRBJ1-1; D unclear. The V end was cut by 4 bases, the J end by 6 bases, with 12 bases between. Per the germline V gene, CDR1 is SGHDN and CDR2 is FVKESK. The CDR3 spans 13 residues. The chain's CDR3 is CASSPFRGAEAFF. The CDR3 region has the DNA TGTGCCAGCAGCCCCTTCCGAGGAGCTGAAGCTTTCTTT.

This rearrangement joins TRBV30 to TRBJ1-4; D not resolved. Deletions cut 3 bases from V and 8 bases from J, with 22 bases between. The germline V gene has CDR1 GTSNPN and CDR2 SVGIG (reference sequence). This CDR3 is built from 16 residues. CDR3 nucleotide sequence: TGTGCCTGGAGCCCTCCCGCGGTGCCCCGGCGGGAAAAACTGTTTTTT. Translation gives CAWSPPAVPRREKLFF. The full variable domain, with the rest looked up from reference TRBV30 and TRBJ1-4, is SQTIHQWPATLVQPVGSPLSLECTVEGTSNPNLYWYRQAAGRGLQLLFYSVGIGQISSEVPQNLSASRPQDRQFILSSKKLLLSDSGFYLCAWSPPAVPRREKLFFGSGTQLSVL.

This clone was counted between two and nine times. The chain employs TRBV5-1 and TRBJ2-7; D might be TRBD1 (6 bases). CDR1 and CDR2 (germline): SGHRS, YFSETQ. The CDR3 spans 16 residues. The V end lost 0 bases, the J end lost 5 bases, and 18 bases lay between the germline ends. Here the CDR3 DNA reads TGCGCCAGCAGCTTGGCCCCGGGAAGGGGGTTCCACGAGCAGTACTTC. Its protein is CASSLAPGRGFHEQYF.

The J gene is TRBJ1-2, the V gene TRBV6-5, with 9 bases aligning to TRBD1. The trim removed 5 bases at V and 8 bases at J, leaving 6 bases unmatched. Germline-derived CDR1 and CDR2 are MNHEY and SVGAGI. The CDR3 runs to 13 residues. CDR3 DNA: TGTGCCAGCAGTAAGGGACAGGGTTTGGGCTACACCTTC. As protein: CASSKGQGLGYTF.

The chain uses TRBV6-5 and TRBJ2-7; 15 bases are shared with TRBD2. CDR3 length: 15 residues. The germline CDR1 and CDR2 sequences are MNHEY and SVGAGI. V dropped 1 base and J dropped 7; count of bases not matched to a gene: 2. The DNA for the CDR3 is TGTGCCAGCAGTTACTACGGACTAGCGGGAGGGGAGCAGTACTTC. Its protein is CASSYYGLAGGEQYF.

The chain combines TRBV2 with TRBJ2-1, with D perhaps TRBD2 (5 bases). V was trimmed by 7 bases and J by 5 bases, leaving 18 bases between them. Germline V gene data show CDR1 as SNHLY and CDR2 as FYNNEI. The CDR3 is made up of 15 amino acids. CDR3 amino acids: CASNSNGKGNNEQFF. In DNA, the CDR3 is TGTGCCAGCAATAGTAACGGGAAGGGCAACAATGAGCAGTTCTTC.

This chain joins TRBV18 and TRBJ2-1; TRBD1 matches 7 bases. The CDR3 covers 19 residues. Germline values: CDR1 KGHSH, CDR2 LQKENI. J gave up 5 bases and V 6 bases, and 22 bases lay outside the gene matches. The CDR3 DNA reads as TGTGCCAGCTCCATCTGGGGCCCGGGAACCAGGGACAGACACAATGAGCAGTTCTTC. Translating gives CASSIWGPGTRDRHNEQFF.

The chain combines TRBV6-1 with TRBJ1-1; tentative D call: TRBD1 (6 bases). Trimming cost V 7 bases and J 0 bases, with 15 bases left between them. The CDR3 totals 15 residues. The germline gives CDR1 MNHNS, CDR2 SASEGT. CDR3 bases: TGTGCCAGCACCCGAGGACAGCTCTTGAACACTGAAGCTTTCTTT. This translates into CASTRGQLLNTEAFF.

The V gene is TRBV4-3, the J gene TRBJ1-1; possible D gene TRBD1, 5 bases. CDR1 is LGHNA and CDR2 is YSLEER in the germline V gene. V gave up 0 bases and J gave up 0 bases, with 11 bases separating them. CDR3 length: 16 amino acids. CDR3 bases: TGCGCCAGCAGCCAAGAAGGAGGGGCTATGAACACTGAAGCTTTCTTT. Translating it yields CASSQEGGAMNTEAFF.

V usage is TRBV9 and J usage is TRBJ2-5; TRBD2 matches at 10 bases. CDR1 is SGDLS, CDR2 YYNGEE, per germline. The CDR3 runs 17 residues. Trimming removed 0 bases from V and 5 bases from J; junction bases left unmatched: 10. The CDR3 is CASSVGVSGRAGETQYF. Written as DNA, the CDR3 is TGTGCCAGCAGCGTAGGGGTCAGCGGGAGGGCCGGGGAGACCCAGTACTTC.

The gene calls are TRBV18 and TRBJ1-3; D is unclear. Trimming left V 5 bases short and J 0 bases short, with 5 bases between. CDR1 and CDR2 (germline): KGHSH, LQKENI. The CDR3 has 13 amino acids. In DNA form, the CDR3 reads TGTGCCAGCTCAAAGAGCTCTGGAAACACCATATATTTT. This sequence encodes CASSKSSGNTIYF.

This rearrangement joins TRBV28 to TRBJ2-1, with 14 bases aligning to TRBD2. V lost 6 bases and J lost 0; bases outside the gene matches: 10. The CDR3 covers 19 residues. CDR1 and CDR2 (germline): MDHEN, SYDVKM. CDR3 DNA sequence: TGTGCCAGCAGAACCCGGACTAGCGGGAGGCCCAGCTCCTACAATGAGCAGTTCTTC. Translating gives CASRTRTSGRPSSYNEQFF.

This clone was picked up one time. The CDR3 nucleotides are TGTGCCAGCACGAGGGACGGGCCGGGGGGGCACGGGGAGCTGTTTTTT. Its protein is CASTRDGPGGHGELFF. The V call is TRBV2, the J call TRBJ2-2; 8 nucleotides match TRBD2. J gave up 7 bases and V 7 bases, and 14 bases lay outside the gene matches. The V gene's germline CDR1 is SNHLY and CDR2 FYNNEI. The CDR3 has 16 amino acids.

The rearrangement uses TRBV11-2 and TRBJ2-7; D is ambiguous. Germline V gives CDR1 SGHAT, CDR2 FQNNGV. The CDR3 has 13 amino acids. V was clipped by 2 bases and J by 0 bases, with 5 bases between them. As DNA, the CDR3 is TGTGCCAGCAGCTTACTAGACTCCTACGAGCAGTACTTC. It is translated as CASSLLDSYEQYF.

V gene TRBV14 combines with J gene TRBJ2-5, with a possible D match to TRBD2 (5 bases). The germline V gene encodes CDR1 SGHDN and CDR2 FVKESK. V gave up 4 bases and J gave up 5 bases, with 14 bases separating them. This CDR3 region has 14 residues. CDR3 residues: CASSRSEGKETQYF. The CDR3 DNA follows: TGTGCCAGCAGCCGAAGTGAGGGAAAGGAGACCCAGTACTTC.

This clone has a single count. V is TRBV5-1 and J is TRBJ2-3; 8 bases map to TRBD2. CDR1 and CDR2 (germline): SGHRS, YFSETQ. V lost 2 bases, J lost 6 bases, and 11 bases stayed unmatched. This CDR3 comprises 16 residues. DNA of the CDR3: TGCGCCAGCAGCTTTAGGGGTACAGCGGGAGCTGATACGCAGTATTTT. Amino acids: CASSFRGTAGADTQYF. The full variable domain, in which reference TRBV5-1 and TRBJ2-3 provide the parts outside the CDR3, is KAGVTQTPRYLIKTRGQQVTLSCSPISGHRSVSWYQQTPGQGLQFLFEYFSETQRNKGNFPGRFSGRQFSNSRSEMNVSTLELGDSALYLCASSFRGTAGADTQYFGPGTRLTVL.